These 20 T cell receptor beta chains were all obtained from the same sample, sequenced in a study of response to subunit inactivated influenza vaccine. In TCRdb, the RT-PCR reads were re-called with MiXCR into one record per CDR3 protein. Counted here are fewer than 200,000 distinct CDR3 sequences, around a tenth occurring once; the ten biggest clones make up approximately 10%. The sample was non-naive T cells sorted from PBMCs, taken on the day of vaccination. These receptors all stem from a man aged 45-60 years who received an inactivated influenza vaccine.

This clonotype was found many times. V gene TRBV6-2 or TRBV6-3 combines with J gene TRBJ2-7; D is ambiguous. Trimming removed 5 bases at V and 1 base at J, with 15 bases between. The germline gives CDR1 MNHEY, CDR2 SVGEGT. The CDR3 sequence is 15 residues long. The CDR3 reads CASSLSPDRSYEQYF. The CDR3 nucleotides are TGTGCCAGCAGTCTCTCCCCGGATCGATCCTACGAGCAGTACTTC.

This clonotype turned up a few times. This CDR3 is CASSQGPDNTDTQYF. DNA of the CDR3: TGTGCCAGCAGCCAAGGGCCAGATAACACAGATACGCAGTATTTT. The chain links TRBV4-2 to TRBJ2-3, with D uncertain. This CDR3 has 15 amino acids. CDR1 is LGHNA and CDR2 is YNFKEQ in the germline V gene. Trimming took off 1 base at V and 2 bases at J, with 10 bases between the two ends.

This clonotype occurred many times. CDR3 loop: CASADTDRRAGEQFF. The DNA of the CDR3 is TGTGCCAGCGCCGATACCGATAGGAGGGCCGGTGAGCAGTTCTTC. The chain joins TRBV27 to TRBJ2-1, with a weak D call TRBD2 (6 bases). This CDR3 has 15 residues. Germline CDR1 MNHEY, CDR2 SMNVEV (reference sequence). V lost 8 bases, J lost 9 bases, and 23 bases lay in between.

This clonotype was detected only a few times. J is TRBJ2-2 and V is TRBV10-3; D is perhaps TRBD2 (5 bases). Trimming shortened V by 6 bases and J by 2 bases, and 7 bases separated the two germline ends. Looked up from germline, CDR1 is ENHRY and CDR2 is SYGVKD. The CDR3 extends over 13 amino acids. The CDR3 protein is CAISGLNTGELFF. CDR3 sequence (DNA): TGTGCCATCAGCGGACTCAACACCGGGGAGCTGTTTTTT.

This clonotype was detected a few times. The rearrangement joins TRBV6-1 to TRBJ1-4; D not resolved. V was trimmed by 5 bases and J by 4 bases, leaving 11 bases between them. This CDR3 contains 14 residues. The germline V gene has CDR1 MNHNS and CDR2 SASEGT. CDR3 amino acids: CASSRYGVNEKLFF. CDR3 nucleotides: TGTGCCAGCAGTCGATACGGGGTTAATGAAAAACTGTTTTTT.

This clonotype was recorded many times. This sequence joins TRBV28 and TRBJ2-2, with TRBD2 matching 10 bases. V dropped 6 bases and J dropped 7; count of bases not matched to a gene: 11. The CDR3 consists of 16 residues. CDR1 and CDR2 from the germline V gene are MDHEN and SYDVKM. The CDR3 spells CASRPSGGANSGELFF. CDR3 sequence (DNA): TGTGCCAGCAGACCGAGCGGGGGGGCCAATAGCGGGGAGCTGTTTTTT.

This chain uses TRBV12-3 or TRBV12-4 with TRBJ1-1, with D unclear. The CDR3 extends over 15 amino acids. The ends were cut back, 3 bases at V and 0 bases at J, with 11 bases in the middle. CDR3: CASSFVGDLNTEAFF. The CDR3 DNA follows: TGTGCCAGCAGTTTTGTAGGAGACCTGAACACTGAAGCTTTCTTT.

The gene calls are TRBV5-1 and TRBJ2-2; D perhaps matches TRBD1 (7 bases). V lost 4 bases, J lost 4 bases, and 14 bases lay in between. Germline V lookup: CDR1 SGHRS, CDR2 YFSETQ. This CDR3 is built from 15 residues. Here the CDR3 reads CASSPGDSSTGELFF. DNA for the CDR3: TGCGCCAGCAGCCCGGGGGACAGCTCCACCGGGGAGCTGTTTTTT. The whole variable domain, filled in from reference TRBV5-1 and TRBJ2-2, reads KAGVTQTPRYLIKTRGQQVTLSCSPISGHRSVSWYQQTPGQGLQFLFEYFSETQRNKGNFPGRFSGRQFSNSRSEMNVSTLELGDSALYLCASSPGDSSTGELFFGEGSRLTVL.

This clonotype was counted many times. The chain employs TRBV24-1 and TRBJ2-5; D ambiguous. This CDR3 is 12 amino acids long. CDR1 is KGHDR and CDR2 is SFDVKD in the germline V gene. V lost 6 bases and J 4 bases, leaving 8 bases between the germline ends. The CDR3 region is CATSLWGETQYF. CDR3 nucleotides: TGTGCCACCAGTCTATGGGGAGAGACCCAGTACTTC.

This clonotype has more than one count but fewer than ten. The gene calls are TRBV4-2 and TRBJ1-2, with D tentatively TRBD1 (5 bases). V was clipped by 2 bases and J by 8 bases, with 12 bases between them. CDR1 LGHNA and CDR2 YNFKEQ come from the germline V gene. The CDR3 is 13 amino acids. CDR3 sequence reads: CASSQSGTHGYTF. In DNA form, the CDR3 reads TGTGCCAGCAGCCAATCCGGGACCCACGGCTACACCTTC.

This clonotype was picked up a small number of times. The chain couples TRBV3-1 to TRBJ2-1; the match to TRBD2 covers 8 bases. This CDR3 has 16 amino acids. V was pared by 5 bases and J by 9 bases, with 15 bases of the junction left unmatched. The germline CDR1 and CDR2 sequences are LGHDT and YNNKEL (reference sequence). In DNA form, the CDR3 reads TGTGCCAGCAGCAAGACTAGCGCGGGAAAGGTGGGTGAGCAGTTCTTC. Its protein product is CASSKTSAGKVGEQFF.

This clonotype was observed many times. This rearrangement joins TRBV9 to TRBJ2-5, with a possible D match to TRBD2 (6 bases). This CDR3 has 16 residues. V lost 5 bases and J lost 5, with 22 bases in between. CDR1 SGDLS and CDR2 YYNGEE come from the germline V gene. The CDR3 loop reads CASSILGGLPGETQYF. As DNA, the CDR3 is TGTGCCAGCAGTATCTTAGGAGGGCTGCCAGGGGAGACCCAGTACTTC.

A remark on this clonotype: One end of the junction varies from germline; a read error may be responsible. The rearrangement links TRBV20-1 to TRBJ1-1; no firm D call. The CDR3 has 9 residues. CDR1 is DFQATT and CDR2 is SNEGSKA in the germline V gene (reference sequence). This CDR3 is CSARDPRIF. The CDR3 DNA sequence: TGCAGTGCTAGAGATCCGAGGATCTTT.

This clonotype occurred a few times. The gene calls are TRBV20-1 and TRBJ1-1; D is possibly TRBD1 (5 bases). The CDR3 is made up of 14 amino acids. The germline CDR1 and CDR2 sequences are DFQATT and SNEGSKA (reference sequence). V shed 2 bases and J shed 0 bases, with 10 bases lying between them. The CDR3 region is CSARKEGMNTEAFF. CDR3 DNA sequence: TGCAGTGCTAGAAAGGAGGGGATGAACACTGAAGCTTTCTTT.

This clonotype came up a few times. The gene calls are TRBV18 and TRBJ1-5; D is perhaps TRBD1 (5 bases). Trimming removed 4 bases from V and 5 bases from J, with 12 bases in between. The germline gives CDR1 KGHSH, CDR2 LQKENI. CDR3 length: 14 amino acids. The CDR3: CASSLQGIDQPQHF. CDR3 DNA: TGTGCCAGCTCACTTCAGGGAATCGATCAGCCCCAGCATTTT.

This clonotype was picked up many times. The chain combines TRBV7-2 with TRBJ2-4; 7 bases are shared with TRBD1. The CDR3 sequence is 15 residues long. V dropped 5 bases and J dropped 9; count of bases not matched to a gene: 13. CDR1 is SGHTA and CDR2 is FQGNSA in the germline V gene. The CDR3 DNA follows: TGTGCCAGCAGCCCAGACCGGGACAGAGTGGGCATTCAGTACTTC. As protein: CASSPDRDRVGIQYF.

This clonotype was counted at least ten times. The V and J genes are TRBV7-2 and TRBJ2-2; D not certain. CDR3 length: 12 residues. The germline V gene encodes CDR1 SGHTA and CDR2 FQGNSA. The V end lost 1 base, the J end lost 7 bases, and 4 bases lay between the germline ends. CDR3 sequence reads: CASSLEVGELFF. The CDR3 nucleotides are TGTGCCAGCAGCTTAGAGGTCGGGGAGCTGTTTTTT.

The genes are TRBV4-3 and TRBJ2-7; a possible D gene is TRBD2 (5 bases). The CDR3 totals 14 residues. The V gene lost 0 bases and the J gene lost 3 bases, with 9 bases spanning the gap. The germline V gene encodes CDR1 LGHNA and CDR2 YSLEER. This CDR3 reads CASSQERAGYEQYF. DNA of the CDR3: TGCGCCAGCAGCCAAGAGAGGGCGGGCTACGAGCAGTACTTC.

This clonotype occurred many times. The CDR3 is CASRTSGQYNEQFF. Written as DNA, the CDR3 is TGTGCCAGCAGGACTAGCGGGCAGTACAATGAGCAGTTCTTC. V and J are TRBV6-1 and TRBJ2-1, with 10 bases lining up with TRBD2. The length of the CDR3 is 14 residues. The germline gives CDR1 MNHNS, CDR2 SASEGT. V shed 6 bases, J shed 4 bases, and the junction held 3 bases outside the gene matches.

This clonotype was detected ten times or more. The chain recombines TRBV4-3 with TRBJ2-7; 7 bases match TRBD1. Germline CDR1 reads LGHNA; CDR2 reads YSLEER. Losses at the gene ends were 2 bases for V and 3 bases for J; bases not matched to a gene: 10. The CDR3 extends over 16 amino acids. The CDR3 loop reads CASSQNYGDRSYEQYF. In nucleotides, the CDR3 is TGCGCCAGCAGCCAAAACTACGGGGACAGAAGCTACGAGCAGTACTTC.